Listed below are T cell receptor beta chains from one sample, sequenced in a study of vaccination effects on CD4 cells after COVID-19. Their antigens remain unidentified. Profiling relied on immunoSEQ multiplex PCR, and the TCRdb table lists in-frame clones only, not all of them. This sample has roughly 25,000 clones; 69% occur once, and the top ten carry roughly 18%. Sequenced material: CD4+ T cells from PBMCs cultured with SARS-CoV-2 spike peptides, taken before COVID-19 vaccination. These receptors all come from a human donor who had a prior SARS-CoV-2 infection. The CDR3 runs from the conserved cysteine through the conserved F or W. Each record gives: V gene, D gene, clone size, J gene, CDR3 DNA, CDR3 protein. A D gene is named only where the DNA matches it firmly. Not all rows give a size; the values are once, few, many and, for expanded clones, a class.

v_call: TRBV5-6; d_call: TRBD2; clone_size: NA; j_call: TRBJ2-1; cdr3_nt: TGTGCCAGCAGCCTGACTAGCGGAGCTCAATACAATGAGCAGTTCTTC; cdr3_aa: CASSLTSGAQYNEQFF
v_call: TRBV11-1; d_call: NA; clone_size: NA; j_call: TRBJ1-6; cdr3_nt: TGTGCCAGCAGCGTCAATAATTCACCCCTCCACTTT; cdr3_aa: CASSVNNSPLHF
v_call: TRBV30; d_call: NA; clone_size: NA; j_call: TRBJ2-6; cdr3_nt: TGTGCCTGGAGCCCGGGGAGCTCTGGGGCCAACGTCCTGACTTTC; cdr3_aa: CAWSPGSSGANVLTF
v_call: TRBV6-2/TRBV6-3; d_call: NA; clone_size: NA; j_call: TRBJ2-5; cdr3_nt: TGTGCCAGCAGTAGCCAAGAGACCCAGTACTTC; cdr3_aa: CASSSQETQYF
v_call: TRBV11-2; d_call: NA; clone_size: few; j_call: TRBJ1-1; cdr3_nt: TGTGCCAGCAGCTTGACGACAGAAAGCACTGAAGCTTTCTTT; cdr3_aa: CASSLTTESTEAFF
v_call: TRBV29-1; d_call: NA; clone_size: NA; j_call: TRBJ2-1; cdr3_nt: TGCAGCGTTCAAACCTTCTCCTACAATGAGCAGTTCTTC; cdr3_aa: CSVQTFSYNEQFF
v_call: TRBV6-1; d_call: NA; clone_size: NA; j_call: TRBJ2-2; cdr3_nt: TGTGCCAGCAGTGAGGCGAGGACTTGGGTTGCAACCGGGGAGCTGTTTTTT; cdr3_aa: CASSEARTWVATGELFF
v_call: TRBV5-1; d_call: NA; clone_size: NA; j_call: TRBJ2-2; cdr3_nt: TGCGCCAGCAGCCCGTTAGACCGCGCCGGGGAGCTGTTTTTT; cdr3_aa: CASSPLDRAGELFF
v_call: TRBV5-6; d_call: NA; clone_size: NA; j_call: TRBJ1-2; cdr3_nt: TGTGCCAGCAGCTCCCGGGAATTGGGCGACAAGGACTATGGCTACACCTTC; cdr3_aa: CASSSRELGDKDYGYTF
v_call: TRBV11-2; d_call: NA; clone_size: NA; j_call: TRBJ1-2; cdr3_nt: TGTGCCAGCAGCCTGGGGGTCCGAGGCTATGGCTACACCTTC; cdr3_aa: CASSLGVRGYGYTF
v_call: TRBV7-3; d_call: NA; clone_size: few; j_call: TRBJ1-1; cdr3_nt: TGTGCCAGCAGCCTAAGGGGTGGGATGGCTGAAGCTTTCTTT; cdr3_aa: CASSLRGGMAEAFF
v_call: TRBV11-3; d_call: NA; clone_size: NA; j_call: TRBJ2-7; cdr3_nt: TGTGCCAGCAGCATGTTAGCGGAGTTGGGATACGAGCAGTACTTC; cdr3_aa: CASSMLAELGYEQYF
v_call: TRBV5-4; d_call: NA; clone_size: NA; j_call: TRBJ1-1; cdr3_nt: TGTGCCAGCAGCCCACCGACGAACACTGAAGCTTTCTTT; cdr3_aa: CASSPPTNTEAFF
v_call: TRBV15; d_call: TRBD2; clone_size: NA; j_call: TRBJ2-1; cdr3_nt: TGTGCCACCAGCAGAGAGAGGCGGCTAGCGGGGCATAATGAGCAGTTCTTC; cdr3_aa: CATSRERRLAGHNEQFF
v_call: TRBV6-2/TRBV6-3; d_call: NA; clone_size: NA; j_call: TRBJ2-3; cdr3_nt: TGTGCCAGCAGTTACGCGGACTCCGGGACAAGCGAGTATTTT; cdr3_aa: CASSYADSGTSEYF
v_call: TRBV19; d_call: TRBD2; clone_size: NA; j_call: TRBJ2-1; cdr3_nt: TGTGCCAGTATGGGGCTAGCGGGGGGAAACTCCTACAATGAGCAGTTCTTC; cdr3_aa: CASMGLAGGNSYNEQFF
v_call: TRBV6-5; d_call: NA; clone_size: NA; j_call: TRBJ2-2; cdr3_nt: TGTGCCAGCAGGACTTCGAACACCGGGGAGCTGTTTTTT; cdr3_aa: CASRTSNTGELFF
v_call: TRBV6-6; d_call: TRBD2; clone_size: NA; j_call: TRBJ2-7; cdr3_nt: TGTGCCAGCAGTTACGAAAGGACTAGCAATACCGAGCAGTACTTC; cdr3_aa: CASSYERTSNTEQYF
v_call: TRBV18; d_call: TRBD1; clone_size: NA; j_call: TRBJ1-4; cdr3_nt: TGTGCCAGCTCACCAGGGACAGCACCGAATGAAAAACTGTTTTTT; cdr3_aa: CASSPGTAPNEKLFF
v_call: TRBV19; d_call: NA; clone_size: NA; j_call: TRBJ1-2; cdr3_nt: TGTGCCAGCGTGAGGAGCTCCCTAAACTATGGCTACACCTTC; cdr3_aa: CASVRSSLNYGYTF
v_call: TRBV15; d_call: NA; clone_size: NA; j_call: TRBJ1-3; cdr3_nt: TGTGCCACCAGTAGGCCGTACTCTGGAAACACCATATATTTT; cdr3_aa: CATSRPYSGNTIYF
v_call: TRBV6-5; d_call: NA; clone_size: few; j_call: TRBJ1-1; cdr3_nt: TGTGCCAGCAGTTACGTGAAGGACACTGAAGCTTTCTTT; cdr3_aa: CASSYVKDTEAFF
v_call: TRBV2; d_call: TRBD1; clone_size: NA; j_call: TRBJ2-3; cdr3_nt: TGTGCCAGCAGTGATGTGTCAGGGGGCGCAGATACGCAGTATTTT; cdr3_aa: CASSDVSGGADTQYF
v_call: TRBV5-1; d_call: NA; clone_size: NA; j_call: TRBJ2-4; cdr3_nt: TGCGCCAGCAGTCGGGACCTAGCCAAAAACATTCAGTACTTC; cdr3_aa: CASSRDLAKNIQYF
v_call: TRBV7-3; d_call: NA; clone_size: NA; j_call: TRBJ1-2; cdr3_nt: TGTGCCAGCAGCTCCTCCCATGGATATGGCTACACCTTC; cdr3_aa: CASSSSHGYGYTF
v_call: TRBV6-6; d_call: NA; clone_size: NA; j_call: TRBJ1-2; cdr3_nt: TGTGCCAGCAGCAGTACCAGCGGCTATGGCTACACCTTC; cdr3_aa: CASSSTSGYGYTF